These 27 T cell receptor beta chains were sequenced from one sample in a study of identical twins. Using its own MiXCR run on the 5' RACE reads, TCRdb lists one record per CDR3 protein. The sample lists roughly 720,000 distinct CDR3 sequences; 15% to 20% were seen once. The same specimen was also included in a second study, on T cells expressing NK-cell markers.

Sequenced input: PBMCs. The source is a young woman in good health.

This clonotype came up a few times. V usage is TRBV6-1 and J usage is TRBJ2-2; 8 bases match TRBD2. After removal of 6 bases from V and 0 bases from J, the junction contained 3 bases not matched to a gene. Germline CDR1 and CDR2: MNHNS and SASEGT. The CDR3 covers 15 residues. In nucleotides, the CDR3 is TGTGCCAGCAGAAGAGCGGGAGCGAACACCGGGGAGCTGTTTTTT. This sequence encodes CASRRAGANTGELFF.

The V and J genes are TRBV5-1 and TRBJ2-5; D is ambiguous. Germline V gene lookup returns CDR1 SGHRS and CDR2 YFSETQ. There are 15 residues in the CDR3. The ends were cut back, 0 bases at V and 1 base at J, with 10 bases in the middle. CDR3 sequence reads: CASSLAWARQETQYF. The CDR3 DNA follows: TGCGCCAGCAGCTTGGCTTGGGCCCGCCAAGAGACCCAGTACTTC.

The chain recombines TRBV29-1 with TRBJ2-7, with D perhaps matching TRBD2 (5 bases). CDR1 SQVTM and CDR2 ANQGSEA come from the germline V gene. The CDR3 spans 12 residues. The V gene lost 4 bases and the J gene lost 5 bases, with 12 bases spanning the gap. For the CDR3, the DNA is TGCAGCGTTGCCTCTAGCTGGAACGAGCAGTACTTC. Translating gives CSVASSWNEQYF.

This chain joins TRBV20-1 and TRBJ2-3; D unresolved. Germline CDR1 is DFQATT and CDR2 is SNEGSKA (reference sequence). This CDR3 spans 14 amino acids. Trimming took 3 bases from V and 1 from J, leaving 11 bases between them. CDR3 in amino acids: CSASESTGTDTQYF. The CDR3 bases are TGCAGTGCTAGCGAGTCTACCGGCACAGATACGCAGTATTTT.

This clonotype was seen a handful of times. The chain is built from TRBV6-6 and TRBJ1-2; TRBD1 matches at 7 bases. The CDR3 is 13 residues long. Germline CDR1 MNHNY, CDR2 SVGAGI (reference sequence). V shed 4 bases and J 6 bases; nucleotides not matched to a gene: 5. The CDR3: CASSSTGKDGYTF. CDR3 coding DNA: TGTGCCAGCAGTTCGACAGGGAAGGATGGCTACACCTTC.

This clonotype was observed many times. The rearrangement links TRBV7-2 to TRBJ2-1; maybe TRBD2 (5 bases). Trimming stripped 5 bases from V and 15 bases from J, with 14 bases between. The CDR3 contains 11 residues. Germline lookup yields CDR1 SGHTA and CDR2 FQGNSA. The CDR3 bases are TGTGCCAGCAGCCCGGGATCTTGGTCGTTCTTC. This translates into CASSPGSWSFF.

CDR3 in amino acids: CSVGGREGLQETQYF. The CDR3 nucleotides are TGCAGCGTGGGGGGAAGAGAGGGCCTACAAGAGACCCAGTACTTC. The V and J genes are TRBV29-1 and TRBJ2-5, with D possibly being TRBD2 (6 bases). The CDR3 contains 15 residues. Germline-derived CDR1 and CDR2 are SQVTM and ANQGSEA. Trimming took 6 bases from V and 2 from J, leaving 19 bases between them.

This clonotype was counted at least ten times. The genes are TRBV6-6 and TRBJ1-1, with unresolved D. Germline V gene data show CDR1 as MNHNY and CDR2 as SVGAGI (reference sequence). Trimming took 6 bases from V and 4 from J, leaving 9 bases between them. The CDR3 extends over 12 amino acids. CDR3 sequence (DNA): TGTGCCAGCAGGCTGGGAGGCACTGAAGCTTTCTTT. It translates to CASRLGGTEAFF.

This clonotype has only a few counts. As DNA, the CDR3 is TGTGCCAGCAGTAGACAGGGGGCTGGTTCCGGGGAGCTGTTTTTT. Its protein is CASSRQGAGSGELFF. J is TRBJ2-2 and V is TRBV6-1; 10 bases line up with TRBD1. Germline loops: CDR1 MNHNS, CDR2 SASEGT. The CDR3 contains 15 residues. With V trimmed by 5 bases and J by 6 bases, 6 bases remained unmatched.

This chain connects TRBV27 to TRBJ2-1; TRBD2 matches 7 bases. J lost 4 bases, V lost 6 bases, and 12 bases had no gene match. Germline V gene sequence: CDR1 MNHEY, CDR2 SMNVEV (reference sequence). CDR3 length: 16 amino acids. The CDR3 protein is CASSPIRGRWYNEQFF. DNA of the CDR3: TGTGCCAGCAGCCCTATTCGCGGGAGATGGTACAATGAGCAGTTCTTC.

This chain uses TRBV6-2 or TRBV6-3 with TRBJ2-1, with D perhaps assigned TRBD1 or TRBD2 (5 bases each). V dropped 4 bases and J dropped 8 bases, with 21 bases sitting between them. Germline assignment: CDR1 MNHEY and CDR2 SVGEGT. The CDR3 runs 16 residues. Here the CDR3 reads CASSFRGPGKFYEQFF. For the CDR3, the DNA is TGTGCCAGCAGTTTTAGGGGCCCGGGGAAATTCTATGAGCAGTTCTTC.

This clonotype was counted a few times. The J gene is TRBJ2-7, the V gene TRBV29-1; D call uncertain. CDR3 length: 14 amino acids. Trimming cost V 8 bases and J 7 bases, with 24 bases left between them. CDR1 and CDR2 (germline): SQVTM, ANQGSEA. The CDR3 DNA sequence: TGCAGCTCCTCCCGGCCTCGGCTCCTTGGGGAGCAGTACTTC. The encoded protein is CSSSRPRLLGEQYF.

This rearrangement joins TRBV4-3 to TRBJ2-7, with D perhaps being TRBD1 or TRBD2 (5 bases each). Trimming pared 3 bases from V and 3 bases from J, leaving 18 bases between. The CDR3 totals 16 residues. The germline V gene has CDR1 LGHNA and CDR2 YSLEER. The CDR3 region is CASSQHGTKGFYEQYF. The CDR3 coding sequence is TGCGCCAGCAGCCAGCATGGGACCAAGGGATTCTACGAGCAGTACTTC.

This chain uses TRBV7-2 with TRBJ2-5; 13 nucleotides match TRBD2. This CDR3 contains 17 residues. CDR1 and CDR2 from the germline V gene are SGHTA and FQGNSA. V trimming: 5 bases; J trimming: 5 bases; junction bases outside the gene matches: 11. The CDR3 protein is CASSIRTSGSIGETQYF. CDR3 nucleotides: TGTGCCAGCAGCATACGGACTAGCGGGAGTATCGGGGAGACCCAGTACTTC.

The chain employs TRBV6-5 and TRBJ2-6, with 11 bases lining up with TRBD2. Unmatched junction bases numbered 5, after V lost 4 bases and J lost 0 bases. CDR1 is MNHEY and CDR2 is SVGAGI in the germline V gene. The length of the CDR3 is 18 residues. This CDR3 is CASSFRLAGFSGANVLTF. Written as DNA, the CDR3 is TGTGCCAGCAGTTTTCGACTAGCGGGATTCTCTGGGGCCAACGTCCTGACTTTC.

The genes are TRBV20-1 and TRBJ2-1; possibly TRBD2 for D (5 bases). V was cut by 0 bases and J by 9 bases, with 6 bases left in between. Germline V gene data show CDR1 as DFQATT and CDR2 as SNEGSKA (reference sequence). The CDR3 spans 11 residues. This CDR3 is CSARETTEQFF. Written as DNA, the CDR3 is TGCAGTGCTAGAGAGACTACTGAGCAGTTCTTC.

The chain combines TRBV25-1 with TRBJ2-7; 9 bases align to TRBD2. V was pared by 7 bases and J by 0 bases, with 7 bases of the junction left unmatched. Germline V gene sequence: CDR1 MGHDK, CDR2 SYGVNS. The CDR3 has 15 residues. The CDR3 sequence: CASTGRREGSYEQYF. Written as DNA, the CDR3 is TGTGCCAGCACCGGGCGGCGGGAGGGCTCCTACGAGCAGTACTTC.

This clonotype has at least ten counts. The chain joins TRBV12-3 or TRBV12-4 to TRBJ1-1; D unclear. The V end lost 0 bases, the J end lost 0 bases, and 5 bases lay between the germline ends. This CDR3 region has 14 residues. CDR3 residues: CASSLAGMNTEAFF. In DNA form, the CDR3 reads TGTGCCAGCAGTTTAGCAGGCATGAACACTGAAGCTTTCTTT.

The chain uses TRBV12-3 or TRBV12-4 and TRBJ1-4; D not certain. Deletions cut 4 bases from V and 10 bases from J, with 10 bases between. This CDR3 is built from 12 residues. CDR3 in amino acids: CASSSSVGKLFF. The CDR3 DNA is TGTGCCAGCAGTTCCTCCGTGGGAAAACTGTTTTTT.

This clonotype was observed a single time. The rearrangement links TRBV11-2 to TRBJ2-7; unclear D gene. The CDR3 totals 16 residues. CDR1 SGHAT and CDR2 FQNNGV come from the germline V gene. Trimming pared 10 bases from V and 0 bases from J, leaving 22 bases between. CDR3 nucleotide sequence: TGTGCCATCGGCCTAGGGCTACTCTGCCACTCCTACGAGCAGTACTTC. It codes for CAIGLGLLCHSYEQYF. Full variable domain (outside the CDR3, taken from reference TRBV11-2 and TRBJ2-7): EAGVAQSPRYKIIEKRQSVAFWCNPISGHATLYWYQQILGQGPKLLIQFQNNGVVDDSQLPKDRFSAERLKGVDSTLKIQPAKLEDSAVYLCAIGLGLLCHSYEQYFGPGTRLTVT.

The table lists this clonotype with a few counts. This chain uses TRBV11-2 with TRBJ2-7; D is perhaps TRBD2 (5 bases). V lost 5 bases to trimming and J lost 2 bases, with 16 bases between them. This CDR3 region has 15 residues. Germline CDR1 and CDR2: SGHAT and FQNNGV. CDR3 sequence (DNA): TGTGCCAGCAGCATGGAGAGCGGAATAACCTACGAGCAGTACTTC. This sequence encodes CASSMESGITYEQYF. The full variable domain, with the rest looked up from reference TRBV11-2 and TRBJ2-7, is EAGVAQSPRYKIIEKRQSVAFWCNPISGHATLYWYQQILGQGPKLLIQFQNNGVVDDSQLPKDRFSAERLKGVDSTLKIQPAKLEDSAVYLCASSMESGITYEQYFGPGTRLTVT.

There are a few counts of this clonotype. In nucleotides, the CDR3 is TGCAGTGCCCCCGACGGCTATGGCTACACCTTC. Protein sequence: CSAPDGYGYTF. V and J are TRBV20-1 and TRBJ1-2; the D is unclear. The V gene's germline CDR1 is DFQATT and CDR2 SNEGSKA (reference sequence). The CDR3 contains 11 residues. V dropped 6 bases and J dropped 4 bases, with 9 bases sitting between them.

The chain employs TRBV9 and TRBJ2-7, with 9 nucleotides matching TRBD2. From germline, CDR1 is SGDLS and CDR2 YYNGEE. The CDR3 runs to 15 residues. J lost 4 bases, V lost 0 bases, and 5 bases had no gene match. In DNA form, the CDR3 reads TGTGCCAGCAGCGTAGGTAGCGGGAGTGGTTACGAGCAGTACTTC. The encoded protein is CASSVGSGSGYEQYF.

This clonotype showed up just once. The chain recombines TRBV18 with TRBJ1-4; D may be TRBD1 (6 bases). CDR1 is KGHSH and CDR2 is LQKENI in the germline V gene. The V gene lost 3 bases and the J gene lost 8 bases, with 13 bases spanning the gap. CDR3 length: 14 residues. The CDR3 nucleotides are TGTGCCAGCTCACCGGGGGCAGAAGGGGAAAAACTGTTTTTT. It specifies CASSPGAEGEKLFF.

In its sample, this clonotype was seen many times. The chain uses TRBV12-3 or TRBV12-4 and TRBJ1-1; D unclear. V lost 5 bases, J lost 2 bases, and 12 bases lay in between. The CDR3 runs 14 residues. The DNA of the CDR3 is TGTGCCAGCAGTCCGCCCGGAGCCAACACTGAAGCTTTCTTT. Encoded protein: CASSPPGANTEAFF.

The J gene is TRBJ2-7, the V gene TRBV6-2 or TRBV6-3; tentatively, D is TRBD1 (6 bases). Trimming took 6 bases from V and 3 from J, leaving 24 bases between them. Germline CDR1 MNHEY, CDR2 SVGEGT. This CDR3 region has 17 residues. The CDR3 DNA follows: TGTGCCAGCAGATTTACCGTAAACGGGACACGGGACTACGAGCAGTACTTC. Amino acid sequence: CASRFTVNGTRDYEQYF.

V is TRBV12-3 or TRBV12-4 and J is TRBJ1-4; 7 bases are shared with TRBD1. Germline trimming cut 5 bases from V and 7 bases from J; bases unmatched to any gene: 7. The CDR3 length is 14 residues. CDR3 DNA: TGTGCCAGCAGTCAGGGGGGCCGGGCTGAAAAACTGTTTTTT. This sequence encodes CASSQGGRAEKLFF.